These 13 T cell receptor beta chains were sequenced from one sample in a study of spatial heterogeneity in lung cancer. Specified time point: sample taken at primary tumor resection. TCRdb fed the 5' RACE reads into MiXCR, producing one record per CDR3 protein. Of 7,300 or so distinct CDR3 sequences in the sample, roughly 16% were seen once. The material sequenced was normal lung tissue next to the tumor, taken at surgery. The receptors were gathered from a male donor with early-stage non-small cell lung cancer.

The V gene is TRBV5-1, the J gene TRBJ2-7; D not resolved. The CDR3 spans 15 residues. Germline loops: CDR1 SGHRS, CDR2 YFSETQ. V lost 0 bases and J lost 1, with 11 bases in between. CDR3 loop: CASSLAQMSSYEQYF. DNA of the CDR3: TGCGCCAGCAGCTTGGCACAGATGTCTTCCTACGAGCAGTACTTC.

This clonotype was seen repeatedly, ten times or more. This rearrangement joins TRBV7-8 to TRBJ2-3; D is unresolved. With 3 bases removed from V and 6 bases from J, the gap between germline ends came to 13 bases. Germline CDR1 SGHVS, CDR2 FQNEAQ. The CDR3 spans 14 residues. The CDR3 loop is CASSFVGFWDTQYF. CDR3 in DNA: TGTGCCAGCAGCTTTGTGGGGTTTTGGGATACGCAGTATTTT.

This clonotype has more than one count but fewer than ten. In nucleotides, the CDR3 is TGTGCCAGCAGTACTACGACCGGGGAGCTGTTTTTT. Protein product: CASSTTTGELFF. The rearrangement uses TRBV12-3 or TRBV12-4 and TRBJ2-2; D not resolved. The CDR3 consists of 12 residues. Trimming took off 5 bases at V and 5 bases at J, with 6 bases between the two ends.

The CDR3 here is CSVRGDLPYEQYF. In nucleotides, the CDR3 is TGCAGCGTCCGCGGGGACCTACCATACGAGCAGTACTTC. The genes are TRBV29-1 and TRBJ2-7; maybe TRBD2 (6 bases). V shed 6 bases and J shed 4 bases, with 16 bases lying between them. Germline CDR1 SQVTM, CDR2 ANQGSEA. The CDR3 runs 13 residues.

This clonotype is medium-sized (0.01 to 0.1%) within its sample. The V call is TRBV11-2, the J call TRBJ2-1, with 9 nucleotides matching TRBD2. The CDR3 totals 15 residues. Germline CDR1 and CDR2: SGHAT and FQNNGV. V was clipped by 5 bases and J by 7 bases; unmatched bases: 9. The CDR3 DNA is TGTGCCAGCAGCCTCGGGACTAGCTCGCGGAATGAGCAGTTCTTC. Protein sequence: CASSLGTSSRNEQFF.

This clonotype was picked up many times. The chain has TRBV30 and TRBJ2-2; maybe TRBD1 (5 bases). CDR1 is GTSNPN and CDR2 is SVGIG in the germline V gene (reference sequence). V was trimmed by 0 bases and J by 2 bases, leaving 13 bases between them. CDR3 size: 16 residues. The CDR3 DNA reads as TGTGCCTGGAGTGTACAGGACCGCCAAAACACCGGGGAGCTGTTTTTT. It yields the protein CAWSVQDRQNTGELFF.

In DNA form, the CDR3 reads TGCGCCAGCAGCCAAGATCGGGCGAACACCGGGGAGCTGTTTTTT. Protein sequence: CASSQDRANTGELFF. The V and J genes are TRBV4-3 and TRBJ2-2; no reliable D call. Trimming stripped 0 bases from V and 0 bases from J, with 5 bases between. In germline, CDR1 is LGHNA, CDR2 YSLEER. The CDR3 runs 15 residues.

The CDR3 DNA reads TGCAGCGTTGTGGGACAGGGGGACTCTGGGGCCAACGTCCTGACTTTC. This codes for CSVVGQGDSGANVLTF. The chain couples TRBV29-1 to TRBJ2-6; 11 bases are shared with TRBD1. Germline values: CDR1 SQVTM, CDR2 ANQGSEA. V was pared by 4 bases and J by 0 bases, with 2 bases of the junction left unmatched. This CDR3 contains 16 residues.

The chain is built from TRBV7-2 and TRBJ1-1, with 8 nucleotides matching TRBD1. The CDR3 extends over 15 amino acids. From germline, CDR1 is SGHTA and CDR2 FQGNSA. Trimming removed 1 base from V and 1 base from J; junction bases left unmatched: 2. The CDR3 nucleotides are TGTGCCAGCAGCTTAGGAGGGACAGGGAACACTGAAGCTTTCTTT. Protein sequence: CASSLGGTGNTEAFF.

This clonotype was detected a few times. The chain joins TRBV20-1 to TRBJ1-2, with 7 nucleotides matching TRBD1. Trimming at V came to 6 bases and at J to 3 bases, leaving 10 bases not matched to a gene. The CDR3 is made up of 14 amino acids. CDR1 is DFQATT and CDR2 is SNEGSKA in the germline V gene (reference sequence). This chain's CDR3 is CSAGTARTYYGYTF. The CDR3 nucleotides are TGCAGTGCCGGGACAGCGAGAACCTACTATGGCTACACCTTC.

This clonotype is large in the sample. This sequence joins TRBV27 and TRBJ2-1, with D tentatively TRBD1 (5 bases). Germline assignment: CDR1 MNHEY and CDR2 SMNVEV (reference sequence). The CDR3 totals 16 residues. V was cut by 0 bases and J by 4 bases, with 13 bases left in between. In nucleotides, the CDR3 is TGTGCCAGCAGTTTATCGCTAACAGGCCCTTACAATGAGCAGTTCTTC. Its protein is CASSLSLTGPYNEQFF.

Note on this clonotype: With a much larger clone just one base away, this may be a read error. V usage is TRBV12-3 or TRBV12-4 and J usage is TRBJ2-3; D not certain. CDR3 length: 15 residues. Trimming cost V 3 bases and J 2 bases, with 12 bases left between them. The CDR3 sequence: CASSFGQSFTDTQYF. In nucleotides, the CDR3 is TGTGCCAGCAGTTTTGGGCAGAGTTTCACAGATACGCAGTATTTT.

This clonotype has at least ten counts. The chain recombines TRBV2 with TRBJ2-2, with TRBD2 identical over 11 bases. The germline V gene encodes CDR1 SNHLY and CDR2 FYNNEI. The ends lost 7 bases at V and 9 bases at J; junction bases unmatched: 7. The CDR3 consists of 14 residues. The CDR3: CASNQATSGRELFF. For the CDR3, the DNA is TGTGCCAGCAACCAAGCGACTAGCGGGAGGGAGCTGTTTTTT.